The text below deals with one T cell receptor beta chain. Those enrolled in Seattle joined during active infection and were followed longitudinally afterward. The data belong to a study of blood T cell repertoires in COVID-19. Turning to the study itself: Sites across the United States, Italy and Spain contributed samples from acute and convalescent COVID-19. T cells, B-cell-depleted T cells, or PBMCs supplied cDNA or gDNA.

Authors' data handling: The assay estimated nucleated cells by amplifying reference gene primers. The repertoire was sequenced with immunoSEQ multiplex PCR; TCRdb's copy has only in-frame clones and lacks some. The V and J calls and clone size come from that table; D and trimming were worked out from the DNA. The table has around 230,000 clones, approximately 84% seen once. V was clipped by 0 bases and J by 11 bases; unmatched bases: 6. The CDR3 covers 14 residues. The germline CDR1 and CDR2 sequences are LGHNA and YSLEER. This receptor was obtained from a man aged 50-59 years with COVID-19, enrolled during active disease. The source material was peripheral blood. The chain carries TRBV4-3 and TRBJ1-2; the match to TRBD1 covers 10 bases. CDR3 in DNA: TGCGCCAGCAGCCAAGAAGTGAGGACAGGGGGTTACACCTTC. It yields the protein CASSQEVRTGGYTF.